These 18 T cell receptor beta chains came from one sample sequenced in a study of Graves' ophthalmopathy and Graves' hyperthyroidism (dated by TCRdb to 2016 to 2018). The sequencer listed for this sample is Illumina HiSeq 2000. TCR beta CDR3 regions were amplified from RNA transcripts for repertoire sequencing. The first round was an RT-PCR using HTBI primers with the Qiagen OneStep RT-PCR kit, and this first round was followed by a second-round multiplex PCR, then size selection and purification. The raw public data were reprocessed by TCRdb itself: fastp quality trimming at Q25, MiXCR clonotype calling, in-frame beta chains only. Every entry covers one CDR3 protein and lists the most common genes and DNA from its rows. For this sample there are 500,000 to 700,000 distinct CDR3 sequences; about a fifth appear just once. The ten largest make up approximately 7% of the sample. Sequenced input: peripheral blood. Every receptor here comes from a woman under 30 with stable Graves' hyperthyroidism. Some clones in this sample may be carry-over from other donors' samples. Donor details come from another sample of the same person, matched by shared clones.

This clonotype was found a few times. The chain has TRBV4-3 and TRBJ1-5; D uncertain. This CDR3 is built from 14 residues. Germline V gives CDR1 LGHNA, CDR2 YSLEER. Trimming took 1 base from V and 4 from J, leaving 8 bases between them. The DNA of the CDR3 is TGCGCCAGCAGCCAAGGTTTGGAGAATCAGCCCCAGCATTTT. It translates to CASSQGLENQPQHF.

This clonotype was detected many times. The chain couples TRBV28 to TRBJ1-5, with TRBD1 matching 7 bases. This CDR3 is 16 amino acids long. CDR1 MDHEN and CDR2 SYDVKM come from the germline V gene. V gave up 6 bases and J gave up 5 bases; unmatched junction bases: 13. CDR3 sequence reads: CASSPWTGETHQPQHF. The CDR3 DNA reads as TGTGCCAGCAGCCCCTGGACAGGAGAGACCCATCAGCCCCAGCATTTT.

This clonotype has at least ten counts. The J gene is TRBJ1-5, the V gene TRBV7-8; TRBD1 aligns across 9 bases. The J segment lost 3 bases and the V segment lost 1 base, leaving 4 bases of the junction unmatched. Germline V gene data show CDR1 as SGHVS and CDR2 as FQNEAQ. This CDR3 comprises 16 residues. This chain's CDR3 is CASSLEGTGNNQPQHF. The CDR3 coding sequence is TGTGCCAGCAGCTTAGAGGGGACAGGGAACAATCAGCCCCAGCATTTT. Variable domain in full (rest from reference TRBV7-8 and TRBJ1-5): GAGVSQSPRYKVAKRGQDVALRCDPISGHVSLFWYQQALGQGPEFLTYFQNEAQLDKSGLPSDRFFAERPEGSVSTLKIQRTQQEDSAVYLCASSLEGTGNNQPQHFGDGTRLSIL.

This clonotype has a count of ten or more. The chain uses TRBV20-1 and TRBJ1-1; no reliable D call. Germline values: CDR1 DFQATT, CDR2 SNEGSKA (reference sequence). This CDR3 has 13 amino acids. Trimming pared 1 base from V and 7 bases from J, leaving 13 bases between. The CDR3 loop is CSARVARLVEAFF. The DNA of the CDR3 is TGCAGTGCTAGAGTGGCCAGGTTAGTTGAAGCTTTCTTT.

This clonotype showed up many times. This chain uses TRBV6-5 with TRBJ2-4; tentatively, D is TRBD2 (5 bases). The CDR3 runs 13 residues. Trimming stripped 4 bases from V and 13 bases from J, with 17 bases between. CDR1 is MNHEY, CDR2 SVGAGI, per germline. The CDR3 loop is CASSSTPTGNQYF. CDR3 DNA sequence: TGTGCCAGCAGTTCAACCCCAACGGGAAACCAGTACTTC.

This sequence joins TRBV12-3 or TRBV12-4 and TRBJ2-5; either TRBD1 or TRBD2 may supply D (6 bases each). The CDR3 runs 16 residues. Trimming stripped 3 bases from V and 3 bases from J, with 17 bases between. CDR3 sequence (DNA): TGTGCCAGCAGTTTTGGGGGGCTATATTATAAAGAGACCCAGTACTTC. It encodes CASSFGGLYYKETQYF.

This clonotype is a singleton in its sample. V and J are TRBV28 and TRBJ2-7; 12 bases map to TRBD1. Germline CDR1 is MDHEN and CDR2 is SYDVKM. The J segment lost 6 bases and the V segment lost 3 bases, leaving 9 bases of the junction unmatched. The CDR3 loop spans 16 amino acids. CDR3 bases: TGTGCCAGCAGTTTGAGCGGGACAGGGGGCTTTAGCGAGCAGTACTTC. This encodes CASSLSGTGGFSEQYF.

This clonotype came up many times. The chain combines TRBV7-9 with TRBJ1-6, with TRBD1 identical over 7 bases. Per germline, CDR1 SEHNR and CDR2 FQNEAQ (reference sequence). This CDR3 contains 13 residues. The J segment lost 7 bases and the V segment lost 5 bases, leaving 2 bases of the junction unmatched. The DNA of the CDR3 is TGTGCCAGCAGCACAGGGGTCAATTCACCCCTCCACTTT. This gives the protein CASSTGVNSPLHF.

The CDR3 nucleotides are TGTGCCAGCAGGTCCACAGGGGCCGAAGCTTTCTTT. This translates into CASRSTGAEAFF. The rearrangement uses TRBV6-1 and TRBJ1-1; 7 bases are shared with TRBD1. Germline CDR1 reads MNHNS; CDR2 reads SASEGT. CDR3 length: 12 residues. V trimming: 6 bases; J trimming: 8 bases; junction bases outside the gene matches: 6.

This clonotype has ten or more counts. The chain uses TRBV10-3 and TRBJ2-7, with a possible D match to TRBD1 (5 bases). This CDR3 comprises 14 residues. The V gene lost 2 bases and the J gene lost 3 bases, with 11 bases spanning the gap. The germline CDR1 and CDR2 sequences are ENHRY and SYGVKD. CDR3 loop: CAISEGAGLYEQYF. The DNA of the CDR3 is TGTGCCATCAGTGAGGGGGCAGGGCTCTACGAGCAGTACTTC.

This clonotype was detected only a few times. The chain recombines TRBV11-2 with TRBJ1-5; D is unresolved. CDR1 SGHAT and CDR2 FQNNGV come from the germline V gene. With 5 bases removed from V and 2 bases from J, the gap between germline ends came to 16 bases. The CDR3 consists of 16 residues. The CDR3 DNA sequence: TGTGCCAGCAGCCCCTGGCTGGTTTCCGGCAATCAGCCCCAGCATTTT. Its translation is CASSPWLVSGNQPQHF.

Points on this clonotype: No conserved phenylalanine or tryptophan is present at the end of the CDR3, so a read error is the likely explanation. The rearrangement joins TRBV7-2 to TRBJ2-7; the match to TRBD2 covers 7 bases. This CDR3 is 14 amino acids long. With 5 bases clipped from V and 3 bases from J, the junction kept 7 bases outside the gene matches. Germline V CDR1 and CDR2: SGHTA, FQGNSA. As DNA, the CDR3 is TGTGCCAGCAGCCCCCAGCCGGGGGGCTACGAGCAGTACTAC. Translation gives CASSPQPGGYEQYY.

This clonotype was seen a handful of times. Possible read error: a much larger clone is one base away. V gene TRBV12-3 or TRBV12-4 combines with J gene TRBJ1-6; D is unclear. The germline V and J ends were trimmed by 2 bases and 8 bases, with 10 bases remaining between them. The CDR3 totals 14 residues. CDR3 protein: CASSLCWPDSPLHF. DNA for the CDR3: TGTGCCAGCAGTTTATGTTGGCCCGATTCACCCCTCCACTTT.

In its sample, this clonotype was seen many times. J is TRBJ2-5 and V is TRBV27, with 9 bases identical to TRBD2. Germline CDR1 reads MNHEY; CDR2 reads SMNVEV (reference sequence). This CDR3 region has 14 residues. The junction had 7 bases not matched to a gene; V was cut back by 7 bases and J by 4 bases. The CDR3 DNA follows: TGTGCCAGCACACTACCTAGCGGGGCAGAGACCCAGTACTTC. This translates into CASTLPSGAETQYF.

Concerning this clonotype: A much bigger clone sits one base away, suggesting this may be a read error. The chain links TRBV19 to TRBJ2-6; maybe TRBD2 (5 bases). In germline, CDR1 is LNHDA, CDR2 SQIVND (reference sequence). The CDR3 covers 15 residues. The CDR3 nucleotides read TGTGCCACTAGTCGGGGATTCTCTGGGGCCAACGTCCTGACTTTC. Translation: CATSRGFSGANVLTF.

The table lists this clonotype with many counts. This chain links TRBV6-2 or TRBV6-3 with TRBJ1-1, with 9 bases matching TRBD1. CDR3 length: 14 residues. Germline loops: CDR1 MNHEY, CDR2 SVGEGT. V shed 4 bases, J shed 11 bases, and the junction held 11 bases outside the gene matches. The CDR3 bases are TGTGCCAGCAGTTCCCAACCCGACAGGGGGTACGCTTTCTTT. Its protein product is CASSSQPDRGYAFF.

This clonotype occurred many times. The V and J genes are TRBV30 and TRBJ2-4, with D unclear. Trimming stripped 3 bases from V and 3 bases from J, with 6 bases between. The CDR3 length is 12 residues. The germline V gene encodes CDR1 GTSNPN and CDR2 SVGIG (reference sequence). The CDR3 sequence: CAWRGNKNIQYF. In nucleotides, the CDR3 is TGTGCCTGGAGAGGCAACAAAAACATTCAGTACTTC. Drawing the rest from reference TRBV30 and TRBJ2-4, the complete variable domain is SQTIHQWPATLVQPVGSPLSLECTVEGTSNPNLYWYRQAAGRGLQLLFYSVGIGQISSEVPQNLSASRPQDRQFILSSKKLLLSDSGFYLCAWRGNKNIQYFGAGTRLSVL.

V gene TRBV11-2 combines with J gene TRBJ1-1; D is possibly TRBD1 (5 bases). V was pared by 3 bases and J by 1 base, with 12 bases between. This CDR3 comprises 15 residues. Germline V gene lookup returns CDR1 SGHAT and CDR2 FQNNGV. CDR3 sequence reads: CASSFMLGENTEAFF. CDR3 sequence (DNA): TGTGCCAGCAGCTTTATGTTAGGGGAGAACACTGAAGCTTTCTTT. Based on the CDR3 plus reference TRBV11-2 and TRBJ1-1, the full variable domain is EAGVAQSPRYKIIEKRQSVAFWCNPISGHATLYWYQQILGQGPKLLIQFQNNGVVDDSQLPKDRFSAERLKGVDSTLKIQPAKLEDSAVYLCASSFMLGENTEAFFGQGTRLTVV.